These 20 T cell receptor beta chains share one sample of origin, sequenced in a study of shared clonotypes between healthy human individuals (dated by TCRdb to about 2020). Libraries came from the immunoSEQ multiplex PCR assay. TCRdb carries this immuneACCESS record with in-frame sequences only. Its versions omit some clonotypes, under half of them owing to an unresolved V gene in the studies checked, with the rest unexplained. This sample comprises fewer than 1.4 million clones, around 82% of them detected only once. Clones ranked in the top ten supply roughly 0.57% of the sample. The sequenced sample was memory CD4+ T cells from PBMCs. Read against the paper, the sample's cell subset or site label means: CD45RA-negative fraction. The receptors derive from a man between 18 and 29 years old in good health. Some clones in this sample may be carry-over from other donors' samples.

CDR3 coding DNA: TGTGCCAGCAGTTACCAAGGGGACAGGAACCCCTACGAGCAGTACTTC. Translating gives CASSYQGDRNPYEQYF. V is TRBV6-5 and J is TRBJ2-7; TRBD1 agrees at 8 bases. The germline V gene encodes CDR1 MNHEY and CDR2 SVGAGI. CDR3 length: 16 residues. With V trimmed by 2 bases and J by 2 bases, 8 bases remained unmatched.

Notes on this clone: The same CDR3 is also encoded by other DNA sequences in this sample. This chain uses TRBV6-6 with TRBJ1-1, with D tentatively TRBD1 (5 bases). Germline V gene sequence: CDR1 MNHNY, CDR2 SVGAGI (reference sequence). The CDR3 runs 13 residues. Trimming cost V 0 bases and J 3 bases, with 5 bases left between them. In nucleotides, the CDR3 is TGTGCCAGCAGTTACTCCAGGGACACTGAAGCTTTCTTT. Translation: CASSYSRDTEAFF.

This clone showed up many times. This chain uses TRBV15 with TRBJ2-1; D is perhaps TRBD1 (6 bases). Germline CDR1 LNHNV, CDR2 YYDKDF (reference sequence). The CDR3 consists of 15 residues. V lost 0 bases and J lost 5, with 11 bases in between. CDR3 region: CATSRDWQGNNEQFF. The CDR3 coding sequence is TGTGCCACCAGCAGAGATTGGCAGGGGAACAATGAGCAGTTCTTC.

The V gene is TRBV14, the J gene TRBJ2-1, with 7 bases fitting TRBD2. J gave up 8 bases and V 1 base, and 11 bases lay outside the gene matches. The CDR3 runs 16 residues. Per germline, CDR1 SGHDN and CDR2 FVKESK. In DNA, the CDR3 is TGTGCCAGCAGCCAAGGTAACGGGAGGTTTTCTTATGAGCAGTTCTTC. Translation gives CASSQGNGRFSYEQFF. The variable domain in full, completed from reference TRBV14 and TRBJ2-1, reads EAGVTQFPSHSVIEKGQTVTLRCDPISGHDNLYWYRRVMGKEIKFLLHFVKESKQDESGMPNNRFLAERTGGTYSTLKVQPAELEDSGVYFCASSQGNGRFSYEQFFGPGTRLTVL.

The V gene is TRBV5-1, the J gene TRBJ2-1, with 10 positions matching TRBD1. V lost 0 bases to trimming and J lost 6 bases; unmatched junction nucleotides: 6. CDR1 is SGHRS, CDR2 YFSETQ, per germline. The CDR3 is 16 residues long. CDR3 protein: CASSLGSGQGSNEQFF. CDR3 DNA: TGCGCCAGCAGCTTGGGCTCGGGACAGGGGTCCAATGAGCAGTTCTTC.

The chain combines TRBV27 with TRBJ1-1; D remains unclear. Trimming pared 0 bases from V and 4 bases from J, leaving 9 bases between. This CDR3 is built from 14 residues. CDR1 and CDR2 (germline): MNHEY, SMNVEV (reference sequence). This CDR3 is CASSLSGGRTEAFF. The CDR3 DNA is TGTGCCAGCAGTTTATCCGGAGGGCGCACTGAAGCTTTCTTT.

The rearrangement joins TRBV2 to TRBJ2-3; D is undetermined. The CDR3 is made up of 16 amino acids. Germline V gene lookup returns CDR1 SNHLY and CDR2 FYNNEI. V dropped 2 bases and J dropped 0 bases, with 12 bases sitting between them. The CDR3 loop reads CASSESRSRSTDTQYF. The CDR3 nucleotides are TGTGCCAGCAGTGAATCTCGCAGCCGTAGCACAGATACGCAGTATTTT.

The chain employs TRBV4-3 and TRBJ1-3; no clear D gene. The CDR3 is 18 amino acids. Germline V gives CDR1 LGHNA, CDR2 YSLEER. Trimming stripped 4 bases from V and 3 bases from J, with 22 bases between. DNA of the CDR3: TGCGCCAGCAGCCCCAGGAAGGACGGGGAAGGAGATGGAAACACCATATATTTT. Translation: CASSPRKDGEGDGNTIYF.

CDR3 DNA sequence: TGTGCCAGCACGTCCGCGGGCACCCGATCGCCCCAGCATTTT. Amino acids: CASTSAGTRSPQHF. J is TRBJ1-5 and V is TRBV28; no reliable D call. This CDR3 is built from 14 residues. Germline CDR1 is MDHEN and CDR2 is SYDVKM. V dropped 7 bases and J dropped 9 bases, with 19 bases sitting between them.

The chain joins TRBV27 to TRBJ1-1; maybe TRBD1 (5 bases). The germline V gene encodes CDR1 MNHEY and CDR2 SMNVEV (reference sequence). V gave up 4 bases and J gave up 4 bases, with 16 bases separating them. CDR3 length: 15 residues. Here the CDR3 reads CASSSARGGSTEAFF. The CDR3 DNA sequence: TGTGCCAGCAGTTCCGCCCGGGGGGGGAGCACTGAAGCTTTCTTT.

This clone was detected a few times. This chain links TRBV5-5 with TRBJ1-2; TRBD1 aligns across 9 bases. After removal of 6 bases from V and 7 bases from J, the junction contained 4 bases not matched to a gene. The CDR3 is 12 amino acids. The V gene's germline CDR1 is SGHKS and CDR2 YYEKEE (reference sequence). The CDR3 spells CASIGTGSGYTF. As DNA, the CDR3 is TGTGCCAGCATCGGGACAGGGAGTGGCTACACCTTC.

This chain uses TRBV6-1 with TRBJ2-5, with a weak D call TRBD1 (5 bases). There are 15 residues in the CDR3. V was trimmed by 6 bases and J by 1 base, leaving 15 bases between them. Germline loops: CDR1 MNHNS, CDR2 SASEGT. CDR3 nucleotides: TGTGCCAGCAGGGGGCGAGCCCGCGTCCAAGAGACCCAGTACTTC. Translated, it gives CASRGRARVQETQYF.

The CDR3 reads CASSRPDRGNEQYF. In DNA, the CDR3 is TGCGCCAGCAGCCGTCCCGACCGCGGCAACGAGCAGTACTTC. The V and J genes are TRBV5-1 and TRBJ2-7; D not resolved. The CDR3 has 14 amino acids. Trimming removed 4 bases from V and 5 bases from J, with 16 bases in between. Per the germline V gene, CDR1 is SGHRS and CDR2 is YFSETQ.

V is TRBV6-6 and J is TRBJ2-2; weak D call: TRBD2 (6 bases). This CDR3 region has 16 residues. Germline V gene lookup returns CDR1 MNHNY and CDR2 SVGAGI (reference sequence). Trimming shortened V by 5 bases and J by 5 bases, and 18 bases separated the two germline ends. In nucleotides, the CDR3 is TGTGCCAGCAGTAATCAGGGTTTGGGGAGGACCGGGGAGCTGTTTTTT. Protein sequence: CASSNQGLGRTGELFF.

The rearrangement links TRBV19 to TRBJ2-1; D might be TRBD2 (5 bases). The V gene lost 3 bases and the J gene lost 3 bases, with 12 bases spanning the gap. The CDR3 runs 15 residues. Germline lookup yields CDR1 LNHDA and CDR2 SQIVND (reference sequence). CDR3 coding DNA: TGTGCCAGTAGTATGGGAGCGCTATACTACAATGAGCAGTTCTTC. Amino acids: CASSMGALYYNEQFF. Complete variable domain (other parts from reference TRBV19 and TRBJ2-1): DGGITQSPKYLFRKEGQNVTLSCEQNLNHDAMYWYRQDPGQGLRLIYYSQIVNDFQKGDIAEGYSVSREKKESFPLTVTSAQKNPTAFYLCASSMGALYYNEQFFGPGTRLTVL.

The chain couples TRBV5-8 to TRBJ2-3, with 9 bases matching TRBD1. Germline CDR1 SGHTS, CDR2 YDEGEE. The CDR3 contains 16 residues. The junction had 7 bases not matched to a gene; V was cut back by 1 base and J by 4 bases. The CDR3 loop is CASSLIGTGMADTQYF. DNA of the CDR3: TGTGCCAGCAGCTTGATCGGGACAGGGATGGCAGATACGCAGTATTTT.

This clone has a single count. Other DNA sequences in the same sample also yield this CDR3. V and J are TRBV27 and TRBJ2-3; 7 bases are a match to TRBD2. There are 14 residues in the CDR3. V shed 8 bases, J shed 0 bases, and the junction held 5 bases outside the gene matches. Germline CDR1 is MNHEY and CDR2 is SMNVEV (reference sequence). For the CDR3, the DNA is TGTGCCAGCGGGGCTAGCGGTAGCACAGATACGCAGTATTTT. The encoded protein is CASGASGSTDTQYF.

The chain links TRBV7-3 to TRBJ2-7; D ambiguous. Germline assignment: CDR1 SGHTA and CDR2 FQGTGA. The germline V and J ends were trimmed by 5 bases and 2 bases, with 4 bases remaining between them. CDR3 length: 11 residues. The DNA for the CDR3 is TGTGCCAGCAGCCCGACCTACGAGCAGTACTTC. Its protein product is CASSPTYEQYF.

This clone has only one observation. The V gene is TRBV27, the J gene TRBJ1-5, with no clear D. V shed 6 bases and J shed 2 bases, with 17 bases lying between them. The CDR3 is 16 amino acids. Germline V gene data show CDR1 as MNHEY and CDR2 as SMNVEV (reference sequence). The CDR3 here is CASRREAGVGNQPQHF. The DNA of the CDR3 is TGTGCCAGCAGAAGGGAAGCAGGTGTTGGCAATCAGCCCCAGCATTTT.

The chain carries TRBV7-9 and TRBJ1-4; TRBD1 aligns across 9 bases. J gave up 2 bases and V 4 bases, and 11 bases lay outside the gene matches. In germline, CDR1 is SEHNR, CDR2 FQNEAQ (reference sequence). CDR3 length: 18 residues. CDR3 region: CASSSLTGGPSTNEKLFF. The CDR3 DNA sequence: TGTGCCAGCAGCTCATTGACAGGGGGACCCTCTACTAATGAAAAACTGTTTTTT.